Listed below are T cell receptor beta chains from one sample, sequenced in a study of control samples from healthy donors and cancer patients. Produced via immunoSEQ multiplex PCR; TCRdb's table is partial and in-frame only. There are about 84,000 clones in the sample; about 79% occur only once, and 9.5% to 13% lies in the top ten. Material for sequencing was PBMCs. Receptors originate from a man in his sixties with head and neck cancer. Both conserved end residues are part of each CDR3. The D gene is left open where the match is weak. Size tells how often a clone was seen (once, few, many) or the class of an expanded clone, and some rows leave it out.

CDR3: CASSLGGGGYGYTF
DNA: TGTGCCAGCAGCTTAGGGGGGGGCGGCTATGGCTACACCTTC
D: .
J: TRBJ1-2
size: .
V: TRBV7-2

CDR3: CASSYLTRSSYEQYF
DNA: TGTGCCAGCAGTTACTTAACTAGGAGCTCCTACGAGCAGTACTTC
D: .
J: TRBJ2-7
size: few
V: TRBV6-5

CDR3: CAISGTGLAGGEQYF
DNA: TGTGCCATCAGTGGCACGGGACTAGCGGGAGGGGAGCAGTACTTC
D: TRBD2
J: TRBJ2-7
size: .
V: TRBV10-3

CDR3: CASSSGTSGTHTQYF
DNA: TGTGCCAGCAGCTCCGGGACTAGCGGGACCCATACGCAGTATTTT
D: TRBD2
J: TRBJ2-3
size: once
V: TRBV7-2

CDR3: CASSESRDPALNEQFF
DNA: TGTGCCAGCAGTGAGAGCCGAGACCCGGCCCTAAATGAGCAGTTCTTC
D: .
J: TRBJ2-1
size: once
V: TRBV6-1

CDR3: CASSFRGQGSYEQYF
DNA: TGTGCCAGCAGTTTTCGGGGACAGGGCTCCTACGAGCAGTACTTC
D: TRBD1
J: TRBJ2-7
size: .
V: TRBV27

CDR3: CASSTGGEGEKLFF
DNA: TGTGCCAGCAGTACGGGGGGGGAAGGGGAAAAACTGTTTTTT
D: .
J: TRBJ1-4
size: .
V: TRBV6-5

CDR3: CASSPWGEKLFF
DNA: TGTGCCAGCAGCCCATGGGGGGAAAAACTGTTTTTT
D: .
J: TRBJ1-4
size: .
V: TRBV12-3/TRBV12-4

CDR3: CASSPLGREQFF
DNA: TGTGCCAGCAGCCCCCTTGGGCGGGAGCAGTTCTTC
D: .
J: TRBJ2-1
size: .
V: TRBV14

CDR3: CASSWGTGVAFF
DNA: TGTGCCAGCAGCTGGGGGACAGGGGTGGCTTTCTTT
D: TRBD1
J: TRBJ1-1
size: .
V: TRBV28

CDR3: CASGGQLTGELFF
DNA: TGTGCCAGCGGTGGACAGCTTACCGGGGAGCTGTTTTTT
D: .
J: TRBJ2-2
size: once
V: TRBV7-6

CDR3: CASSDPAKREGGFF
DNA: TGTGCCAGCAGTGATCCGGCCAAACGGGAGGGCGGGTTCTTC
D: TRBD2
J: TRBJ2-1
size: few
V: TRBV6-1

CDR3: CASSFGSSYEQYF
DNA: TGCGCCAGCAGCTTTGGGAGTTCCTACGAGCAGTACTTC
D: .
J: TRBJ2-7
size: few
V: TRBV5-1

CDR3: CASSLDPGSPQETQYF
DNA: TGTGCCAGCAGCTTAGATCCGGGGAGCCCCCAAGAGACCCAGTACTTC
D: .
J: TRBJ2-5
size: .
V: TRBV11-2

CDR3: CASSPLTSYHEQYF
DNA: TGTGCCAGCAGCCCCCTTACTAGCTACCACGAGCAGTACTTC
D: .
J: TRBJ2-7
size: once
V: TRBV7-2

CDR3: CASSIDLTGNGNTIYF
DNA: TGTGCCAGTAGTATAGACCTGACAGGGAACGGAAACACCATATATTTT
D: TRBD1
J: TRBJ1-3
size: once
V: TRBV19

CDR3: CASSLGGATNSPLHF
DNA: TGCGCCAGCAGCTTAGGGGGGGCAACGAATTCACCCCTCCACTTT
D: .
J: TRBJ1-6
size: few
V: TRBV5-1

CDR3: CSVGEGINRDQPQHF
DNA: TGCAGCGTTGGAGAGGGGATTAACAGGGATCAGCCCCAGCATTTT
D: .
J: TRBJ1-5
size: .
V: TRBV29-1

CDR3: CASSLGQYTGELFF
DNA: TGCGCCAGCAGCTTGGGTCAGTACACCGGGGAGCTGTTTTTT
D: .
J: TRBJ2-2
size: .
V: TRBV5-1

CDR3: CASSSGLAGAFTDTQYF
DNA: TGTGCCAGCAGCTCGGGACTAGCGGGAGCTTTTACAGATACGCAGTATTTT
D: TRBD2
J: TRBJ2-3
size: .
V: TRBV7-9

CDR3: CASSLGQGSAANEKLFF
DNA: TGCGCCAGCAGCCTGGGACAGGGTAGCGCGGCTAATGAAAAACTGTTTTTT
D: TRBD1
J: TRBJ1-4
size: .
V: TRBV5-1

CDR3: CASSQDRAGRGKDSPLHF
DNA: TGCGCCAGCAGCCAAGATAGGGCGGGACGGGGTAAGGATTCACCCCTCCACTTT
D: .
J: TRBJ1-6
size: few
V: TRBV4-1

CDR3: CASSEGLAGVWTGELFF
DNA: TGCGCCAGCAGTGAGGGACTAGCGGGAGTTTGGACCGGGGAGCTGTTTTTT
D: TRBD2
J: TRBJ2-2
size: .
V: TRBV10-1

CDR3: CASSSAAPYEQYF
DNA: TGCGCCAGCAGCTCGGCAGCACCCTACGAGCAGTACTTC
D: .
J: TRBJ2-7
size: once
V: TRBV5-1

CDR3: CASSQDRGGMAEKLFF
DNA: TGTGCCAGCAGCCAAGATCGAGGAGGGATGGCTGAAAAACTGTTTTTT
D: .
J: TRBJ1-4
size: .
V: TRBV14

CDR3: CASGPRDTAREAFF
DNA: TGTGCTAGTGGTCCACGGGATACCGCACGTGAGGCTTTCTTT
D: .
J: TRBJ1-1
size: .
V: TRBV12-5

CDR3: CASSYGGQGSPLHF
DNA: TGTGCCAGCAGTTACGGGGGACAGGGCTCACCCCTCCACTTT
D: TRBD1
J: TRBJ1-6
size: .
V: TRBV6-5

CDR3: CSASRRTASTF
DNA: TGCAGTGCTAGCCGGAGGACAGCGTCAACCTTC
D: .
J: TRBJ1-2
size: .
V: TRBV20-1

CDR3: CASRGGGTVNTEAFF
DNA: TGTGCCAGCAGGGGAGGCGGGACGGTGAACACTGAAGCTTTCTTT
D: .
J: TRBJ1-1
size: .
V: TRBV28

CDR3: CATGDSNSYNSPLHF
DNA: TGTGCCACCGGGGACTCTAACTCCTATAATTCACCCCTCCACTTT
D: .
J: TRBJ1-6
size: .
V: TRBV28

CDR3: CASQTGTGSYNEQFF
DNA: TGTGCCAGCCAGACCGGGACAGGGTCATACAATGAGCAGTTCTTC
D: TRBD1
J: TRBJ2-1
size: .
V: TRBV2

CDR3: CASSDSGREETQYF
DNA: TGTGCCAGCAGTGACTCCGGCAGGGAAGAGACCCAGTACTTC
D: .
J: TRBJ2-5
size: .
V: TRBV6-5

CDR3: CASSNTDTQYF
DNA: TGTGCCAGCAGTAATACAGATACGCAGTATTTT
D: .
J: TRBJ2-3
size: .
V: TRBV6-5

CDR3: CASSIAGGYASKETQYF
DNA: TGTGCCAGTAGTATAGCCGGGGGGTACGCGAGTAAAGAGACCCAGTACTTC
D: TRBD2
J: TRBJ2-5
size: .
V: TRBV19

CDR3: CASSQGPKNTDTQYF
DNA: TGTGCCAGCAGCCAGGGCCCTAAAAACACAGATACGCAGTATTTT
D: .
J: TRBJ2-3
size: .
V: TRBV9

CDR3: CASGSGGGIRSYNEQFF
DNA: TGTGCTAGTGGTTCTGGGGGCGGAATCAGGTCCTACAATGAGCAGTTCTTC
D: .
J: TRBJ2-1
size: once
V: TRBV12-5

CDR3: CASSPIAGGPNEQFF
DNA: TGCGCCAGCAGCCCAATAGCGGGAGGGCCCAATGAGCAGTTCTTC
D: TRBD2
J: TRBJ2-1
size: few
V: TRBV5-1

CDR3: CASSLLNEQFF
DNA: TGTGCCAGCAGCTTACTAAATGAGCAGTTCTTC
D: .
J: TRBJ2-1
size: .
V: TRBV5-5

CDR3: CASSEGTGGTYEQYF
DNA: TGTGCCAGCAGTGAAGGAACCGGCGGGACCTACGAGCAGTACTTC
D: .
J: TRBJ2-7
size: few
V: TRBV6-1

CDR3: CASSSRTGGGGYEQYF
DNA: TGTGCCAGCAGCTCAAGGACAGGGGGCGGGGGCTACGAGCAGTACTTC
D: TRBD1
J: TRBJ2-7
size: .
V: TRBV7-2

CDR3: CASAWGPSGANVLTF
DNA: TGTGCTAGTGCCTGGGGGCCTTCTGGGGCCAACGTCCTGACTTTC
D: .
J: TRBJ2-6
size: .
V: TRBV12-5

CDR3: CASSFTGMNTEAFF
DNA: TGTGCCAGCAGCTTTACGGGCATGAACACTGAAGCTTTCTTT
D: .
J: TRBJ1-1
size: few
V: TRBV7-9

CDR3: CASSPYRQGASPLHF
DNA: TGTGCCAGCAGCCCCTATCGACAGGGGGCTTCACCCCTCCACTTT
D: TRBD1
J: TRBJ1-6
size: .
V: TRBV14

CDR3: CASSLSGTGFETQYF
DNA: TGTGCCAGCAGTTTATCCGGGACAGGGTTTGAGACCCAGTACTTC
D: TRBD1
J: TRBJ2-5
size: .
V: TRBV28

CDR3: CASSLIQGSGNTEAFF
DNA: TGTGCCAGCAGTTTAATACAGGGTAGCGGGAACACTGAAGCTTTCTTT
D: .
J: TRBJ1-1
size: .
V: TRBV28

CDR3: CASSLLSEQFF
DNA: TGTGCCAGCAGTTTACTAAGCGAGCAGTTCTTC
D: .
J: TRBJ2-1
size: .
V: TRBV11-3

CDR3: CASSDGQGGEAFF
DNA: TGTGCCAGCAGTGATGGGCAGGGCGGGGAAGCTTTCTTT
D: .
J: TRBJ1-1
size: .
V: TRBV2

CDR3: CASSPSAAMNTEAFF
DNA: TGCGCCAGCAGCCCTTCGGCAGCCATGAACACTGAAGCTTTCTTT
D: .
J: TRBJ1-1
size: .
V: TRBV5-1

CDR3: CASGLALAGSYNEQFF
DNA: TGTGCTAGTGGTTTGGCACTAGCGGGATCCTACAATGAGCAGTTCTTC
D: TRBD2
J: TRBJ2-1
size: .
V: TRBV12-5

CDR3: CASSLDPTRTEAFF
DNA: TGTGCCAGCAGTTTGGACCCGACACGGACTGAAGCTTTCTTT
D: .
J: TRBJ1-1
size: .
V: TRBV27